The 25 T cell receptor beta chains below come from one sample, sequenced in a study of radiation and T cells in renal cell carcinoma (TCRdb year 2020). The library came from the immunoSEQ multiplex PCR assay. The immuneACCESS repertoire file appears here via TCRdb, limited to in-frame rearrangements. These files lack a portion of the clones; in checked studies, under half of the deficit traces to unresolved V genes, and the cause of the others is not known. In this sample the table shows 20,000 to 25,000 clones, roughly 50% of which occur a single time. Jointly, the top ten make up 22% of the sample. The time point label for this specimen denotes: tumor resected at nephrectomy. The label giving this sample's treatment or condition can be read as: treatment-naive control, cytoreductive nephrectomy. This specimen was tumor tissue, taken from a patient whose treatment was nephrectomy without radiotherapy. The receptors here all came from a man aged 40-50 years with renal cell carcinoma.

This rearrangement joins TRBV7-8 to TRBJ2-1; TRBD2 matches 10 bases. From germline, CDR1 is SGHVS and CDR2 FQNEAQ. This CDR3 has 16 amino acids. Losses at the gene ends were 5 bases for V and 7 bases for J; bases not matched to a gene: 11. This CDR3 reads CASSTRLAGGTNEQFF. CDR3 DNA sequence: TGTGCCAGCAGCACCCGACTAGCGGGTGGGACAAATGAGCAGTTCTTC.

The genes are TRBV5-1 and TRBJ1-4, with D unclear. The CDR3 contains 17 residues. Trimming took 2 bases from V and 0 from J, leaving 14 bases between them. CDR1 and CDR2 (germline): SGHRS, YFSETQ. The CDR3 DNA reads TGCGCCAGCAGCTTCTCGGTTGATTCAACAACTAATGAAAAACTGTTTTTT. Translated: CASSFSVDSTTNEKLFF.

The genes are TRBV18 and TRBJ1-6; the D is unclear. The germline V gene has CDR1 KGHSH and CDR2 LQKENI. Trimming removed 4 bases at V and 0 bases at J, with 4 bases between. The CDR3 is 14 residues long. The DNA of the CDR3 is TGTGCCAGCTCACAGGGCTCCTATAATTCACCCCTCCACTTT. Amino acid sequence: CASSQGSYNSPLHF.

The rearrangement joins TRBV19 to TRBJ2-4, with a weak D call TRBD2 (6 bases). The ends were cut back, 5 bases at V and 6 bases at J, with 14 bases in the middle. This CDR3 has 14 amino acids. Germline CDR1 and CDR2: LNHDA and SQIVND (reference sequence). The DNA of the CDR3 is TGTGCCAGTAGTGGGGCCGGGACTCTAAACATTCAGTACTTC. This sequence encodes CASSGAGTLNIQYF.

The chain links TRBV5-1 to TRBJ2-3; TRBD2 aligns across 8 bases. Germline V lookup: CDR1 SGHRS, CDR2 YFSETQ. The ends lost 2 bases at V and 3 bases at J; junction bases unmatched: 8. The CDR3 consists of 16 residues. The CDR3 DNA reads TGCGCCAGCAGCTTTGGGGCAGCGGGAGCGACAGATACGCAGTATTTT. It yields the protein CASSFGAAGATDTQYF.

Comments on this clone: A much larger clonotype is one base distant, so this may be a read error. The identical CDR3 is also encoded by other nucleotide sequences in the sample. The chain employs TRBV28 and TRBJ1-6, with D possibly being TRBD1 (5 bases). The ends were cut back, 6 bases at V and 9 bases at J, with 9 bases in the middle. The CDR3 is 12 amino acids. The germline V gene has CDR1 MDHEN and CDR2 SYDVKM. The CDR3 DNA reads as TGTGCCAGCAGCCGGGGGGGTTCACCCCTCCACTTT. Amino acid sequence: CASSRGGSPLHF.

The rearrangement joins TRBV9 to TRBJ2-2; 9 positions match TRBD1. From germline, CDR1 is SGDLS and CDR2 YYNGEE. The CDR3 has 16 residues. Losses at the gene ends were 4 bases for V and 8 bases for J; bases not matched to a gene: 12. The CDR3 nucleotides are TGTGCCAGCAGCATGGGGACAGGGTTATTGCCGGGGGAGCTGTTTTTT. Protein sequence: CASSMGTGLLPGELFF.

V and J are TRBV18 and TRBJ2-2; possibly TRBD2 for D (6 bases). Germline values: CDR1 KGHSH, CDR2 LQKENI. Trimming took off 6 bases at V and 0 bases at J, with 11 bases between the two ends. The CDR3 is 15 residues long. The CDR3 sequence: CASSTGLPNTGELFF. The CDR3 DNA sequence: TGTGCCAGCTCCACGGGACTCCCGAACACCGGGGAGCTGTTTTTT.

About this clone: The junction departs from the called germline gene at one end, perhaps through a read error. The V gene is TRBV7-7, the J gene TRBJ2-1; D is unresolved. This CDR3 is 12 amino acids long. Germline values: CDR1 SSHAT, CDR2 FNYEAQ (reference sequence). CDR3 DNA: TGTGCTAGCAGCTCGGGCCCCGGGGAGCAGTTCTTC. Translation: CASSSGPGEQFF.

The CDR3 loop reads CSVRTDYYGYTF. As DNA, the CDR3 is TGCAGCGTTCGGACAGACTACTATGGCTACACCTTC. The genes are TRBV29-1 and TRBJ1-2; a possible D gene is TRBD1 (6 bases). Trimming took 5 bases from V and 3 from J, leaving 10 bases between them. From germline, CDR1 is SQVTM and CDR2 ANQGSEA. There are 12 residues in the CDR3.

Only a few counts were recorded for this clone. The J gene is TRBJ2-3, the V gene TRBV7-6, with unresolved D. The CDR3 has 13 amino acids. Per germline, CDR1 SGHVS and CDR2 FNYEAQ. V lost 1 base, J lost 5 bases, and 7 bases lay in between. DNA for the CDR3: TGTGCCAGCAGCTTAGTGGCCAGAGATACGCAGTATTTT. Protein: CASSLVARDTQYF.

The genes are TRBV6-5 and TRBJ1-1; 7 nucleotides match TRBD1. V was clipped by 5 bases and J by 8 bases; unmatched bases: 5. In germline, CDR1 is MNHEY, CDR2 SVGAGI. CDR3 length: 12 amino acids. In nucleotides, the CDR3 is TGTGCCAGCAGTGCCCTAGGGGGCGAAGCTTTCTTT. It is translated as CASSALGGEAFF.

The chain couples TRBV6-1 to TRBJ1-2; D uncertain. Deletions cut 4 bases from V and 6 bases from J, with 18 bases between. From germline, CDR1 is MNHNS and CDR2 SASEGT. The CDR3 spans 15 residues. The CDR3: CASSVAASSGHGYTF. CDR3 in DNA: TGTGCCAGCAGTGTAGCTGCCTCATCTGGACATGGCTACACCTTC.

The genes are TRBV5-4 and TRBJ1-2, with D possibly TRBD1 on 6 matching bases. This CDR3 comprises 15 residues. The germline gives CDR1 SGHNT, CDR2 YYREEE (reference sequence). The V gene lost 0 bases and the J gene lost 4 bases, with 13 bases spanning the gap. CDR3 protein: CASSLGRQASYGYTF. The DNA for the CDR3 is TGTGCCAGCAGCTTGGGCCGACAGGCCTCCTATGGCTACACCTTC. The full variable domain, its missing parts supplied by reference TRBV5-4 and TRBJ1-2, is ETGVTQSPTHLIKTRGQQVTLRCSSQSGHNTVSWYQQALGQGPQFIFQYYREEENGRGNFPPRFSGLQFPNYSSELNVNALELDDSALYLCASSLGRQASYGYTFGSGTRLTVV.

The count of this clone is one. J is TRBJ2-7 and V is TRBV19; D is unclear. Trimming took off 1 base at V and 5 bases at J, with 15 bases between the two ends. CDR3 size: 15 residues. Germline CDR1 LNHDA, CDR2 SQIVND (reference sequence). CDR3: CASSIGASPPDEQYF. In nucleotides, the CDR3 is TGTGCCAGTAGTATAGGTGCCAGCCCCCCCGACGAGCAGTACTTC.

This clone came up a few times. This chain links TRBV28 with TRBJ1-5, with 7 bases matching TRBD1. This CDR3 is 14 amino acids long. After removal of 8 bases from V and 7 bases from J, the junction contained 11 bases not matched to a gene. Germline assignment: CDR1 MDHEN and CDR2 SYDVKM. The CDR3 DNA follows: TGTGCCAGCTTCGGGACAGTTAATCGACAGCCCCAGCATTTT. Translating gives CASFGTVNRQPQHF.

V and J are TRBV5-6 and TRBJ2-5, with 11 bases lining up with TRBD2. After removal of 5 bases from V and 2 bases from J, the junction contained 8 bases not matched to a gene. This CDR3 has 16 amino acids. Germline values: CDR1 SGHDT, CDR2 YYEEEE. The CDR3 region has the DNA TGTGCCAGCAGTGAACTAGCGGGAGAGATACAAGAGACCCAGTACTTC. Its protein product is CASSELAGEIQETQYF.

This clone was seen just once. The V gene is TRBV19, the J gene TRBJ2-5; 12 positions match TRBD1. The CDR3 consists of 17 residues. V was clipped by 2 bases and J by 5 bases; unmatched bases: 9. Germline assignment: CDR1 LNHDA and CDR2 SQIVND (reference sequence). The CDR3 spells CASSINWGQGAFETQYF. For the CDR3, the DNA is TGTGCCAGTAGTATAAATTGGGGACAGGGGGCATTTGAGACCCAGTACTTC.

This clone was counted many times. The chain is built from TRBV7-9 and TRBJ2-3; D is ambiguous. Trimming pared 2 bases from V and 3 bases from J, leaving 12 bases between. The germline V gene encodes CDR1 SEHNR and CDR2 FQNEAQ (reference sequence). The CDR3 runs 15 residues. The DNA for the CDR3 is TGTGCCAGCAGCTTATGGAGCAGAGGAACAGATACGCAGTATTTT. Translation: CASSLWSRGTDTQYF. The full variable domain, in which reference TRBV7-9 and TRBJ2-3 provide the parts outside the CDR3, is DTGVSQNPRHKITKRGQNVTFRCDPISEHNRLYWYRQTLGQGPEFLTYFQNEAQLEKSRLLSDRFSAERPKGSFSTLEIQRTEQGDSAMYLCASSLWSRGTDTQYFGPGTRLTVL.

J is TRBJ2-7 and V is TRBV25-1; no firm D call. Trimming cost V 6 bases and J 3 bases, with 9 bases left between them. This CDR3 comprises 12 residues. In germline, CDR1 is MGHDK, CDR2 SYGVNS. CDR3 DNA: TGTGCCAGCAGCTGGACGGGCTACGAGCAGTACTTC. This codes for CASSWTGYEQYF.

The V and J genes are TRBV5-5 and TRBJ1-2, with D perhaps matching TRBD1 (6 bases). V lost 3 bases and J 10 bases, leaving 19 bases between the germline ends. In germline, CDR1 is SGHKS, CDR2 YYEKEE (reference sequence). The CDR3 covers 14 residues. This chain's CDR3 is CASSSELGTTVYTF. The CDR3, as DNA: TGTGCCAGCAGCTCCGAACTCGGGACAACCGTCTACACCTTC.

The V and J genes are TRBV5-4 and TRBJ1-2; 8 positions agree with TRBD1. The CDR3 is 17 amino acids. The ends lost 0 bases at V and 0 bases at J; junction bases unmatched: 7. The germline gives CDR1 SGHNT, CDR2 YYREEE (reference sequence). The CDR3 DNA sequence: TGTGCCAGCAGCTTGGGCGGGACAGGACATGCTAACTATGGCTACACCTTC. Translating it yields CASSLGGTGHANYGYTF. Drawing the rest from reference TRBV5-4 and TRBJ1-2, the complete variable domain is ETGVTQSPTHLIKTRGQQVTLRCSSQSGHNTVSWYQQALGQGPQFIFQYYREEENGRGNFPPRFSGLQFPNYSSELNVNALELDDSALYLCASSLGGTGHANYGYTFGSGTRLTVV.

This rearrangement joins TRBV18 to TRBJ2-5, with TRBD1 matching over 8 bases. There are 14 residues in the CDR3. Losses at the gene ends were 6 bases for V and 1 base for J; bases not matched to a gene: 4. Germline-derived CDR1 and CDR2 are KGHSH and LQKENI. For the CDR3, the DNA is TGTGCCAGCTCGCAGCAGGGGGCCCAAGAGACCCAGTACTTC. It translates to CASSQQGAQETQYF.

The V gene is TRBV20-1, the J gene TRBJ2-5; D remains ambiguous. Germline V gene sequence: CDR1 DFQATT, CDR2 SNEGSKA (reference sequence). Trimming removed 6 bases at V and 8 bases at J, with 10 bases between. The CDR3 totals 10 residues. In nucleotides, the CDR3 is TGCAGTGCCCTGGAGAATACCCAGTACTTC. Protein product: CSALENTQYF.

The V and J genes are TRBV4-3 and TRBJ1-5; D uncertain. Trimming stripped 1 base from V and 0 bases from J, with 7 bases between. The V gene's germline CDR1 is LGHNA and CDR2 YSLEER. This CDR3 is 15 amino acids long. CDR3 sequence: CASSQGRSSNQPQHF. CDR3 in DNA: TGCGCCAGCAGCCAAGGACGGAGTAGCAATCAGCCCCAGCATTTT.